The source of this T cell receptor (beta chain) is a study of technical replicates of blood from a handful of donors. Produced via immunoSEQ multiplex PCR; TCRdb's table is partial and in-frame only. The repertoire includes 70,000 to 85,000 clones, 97% of them detected once, and more than 0.15% sits in the top ten. Between the trimmed V and J ends, which lost 8 bases and 4 bases, there was a span of 14 bases. The CDR3 has 14 residues. Germline V gene lookup returns CDR1 SNHLY and CDR2 FYNNEI. This sequence was found in a human donor in good health. Sequencing used T cells isolated from PBMCs. The chain has TRBV2 and TRBJ2-2; tentatively, D is TRBD2 (5 bases). The CDR3 loop reads CASAEGRGTGELFF. CDR3 bases: TGTGCCAGCGCCGAGGGCCGGGGCACCGGGGAGCTGTTTTTT.